Reported below is one T cell receptor (beta chain). The CDR3 has 14 residues. With 4 bases clipped from V and 5 bases from J, the junction kept 7 bases outside the gene matches. Germline values: CDR1 SGDLS, CDR2 YYNGEE. Only in-frame clones appear in the TCRdb table, and some are missing; sequencing was by immunoSEQ multiplex PCR. This sample carries some 67,000 clones, approximately 89% of them seen once, and the ten largest clones take under 3%. This sample was taken from a study of control samples from healthy donors and cancer patients. The specimen sequenced was PBMCs. The genes are TRBV9 and TRBJ2-5; 8 positions match TRBD1. The sequence was obtained from a woman aged 45-59 years with head and neck cancer. The CDR3 is CASSYSGGAETQYF. The DNA of the CDR3 is TGTGCCAGCAGCTACTCAGGGGGCGCGGAGACCCAGTACTTC. Drawing the rest from reference TRBV9 and TRBJ2-5, the complete variable domain is DSGVTQTPKHLITATGQRVTLRCSPRSGDLSVYWYQQSLDQGLQFLIQYYNGEERAKGNILERFSAQQFPDLHSELNLSSLELGDSALYFCASSYSGGAETQYFGPGTRLLVL.